Sequencing of this T cell receptor beta chain was carried out in a study of cytomegalovirus exposure and HLA in healthy donors. Background on the study: The same platform was used for the roughly 110 validation repertoires as for the approximately 720 first-cohort repertoires, as reported in a later analysis. General study results and limits: The investigators catalogued 180 or so TCR beta chains as cytomegalovirus-associated.

The method was immunoSEQ multiplex PCR; TCRdb's version includes in-frame clones alone and lacks a portion of them. The sample includes about 120,000 clones, roughly 88% of them seen just once. Germline CDR1 reads MNHEY; CDR2 reads SVGAGI. CDR3 length equals 13 residues. The ends were cut back, 6 bases at V and 8 bases at J, with 15 bases in the middle. Concerning this clone itself: What it recognizes is unknown.

V and J are TRBV6-5 and TRBJ2-3, with a possible D match to TRBD2 (5 bases). The specimen sequenced was PBMCs. The source of this sequence is a woman aged 18 to 35 in good health and CMV-seropositive. In DNA, the CDR3 is TGTGCCAGCAGCGGGCGGACTGAGGCTACGCAGTATTTT. Encoded protein: CASSGRTEATQYF.